This entry features one TCR beta chain sequence. The antigen remains undetermined. These data belong to a study of shared clonotypes between healthy human individuals. Study-wide points: At large depth, rarefaction still showed sorted-subset sequencing to be incomplete.

The germline gives CDR1 LNHDA, CDR2 SQIVND (reference sequence). The V gene lost 7 bases and the J gene lost 6 bases, with 21 bases spanning the gap. This CDR3 is 15 amino acids long. Naive-designated CD8 cells lacked CD45RO, were positively enriched for CCR7, and omitted terminally differentiated effector memory CD45RA+ cells. Study donors comprised healthy, HIV-negative adults devoid of recent acute infection or vaccination. Clones were sequenced by immunoSEQ multiplex PCR, and TCRdb holds only the in-frame ones, with some missing. The table records around 2,000,000 clones, about 95% of them present only once.

The sequence was obtained from a man aged 18 to 29 in good health. The chain combines TRBV19 with TRBJ1-2, with D tentatively TRBD1 (6 bases). Sequencing used naive CD8+ T cells sorted from blood. The chain's CDR3 is CASIEWDGGGDGYTF. DNA for the CDR3: TGTGCCAGTATTGAATGGGACGGGGGCGGCGATGGCTACACCTTC.